This T cell receptor beta chain derives from a study of T cell responses to AZD1222 COVID-19 vaccine. Overall study: Both about-4-week and about-12-week second-dose recipients were combined. The study, taken as a whole, reports: Rises in breadth and depth of Spike-specific TCRs came after two AZD1222 doses. Reportedly, nearly half of unique spike TCRs recognized epitopes outside B.1.351/B.1.1.7 mutations. Donors in the cohort were predominantly white British and more often female, and clonal diversity was possibly underestimated.

Data came from immunoSEQ multiplex PCR; TCRdb stores just in-frame clones and leaves some out. The data hold approximately 190,000 clones, with roughly 91% observed a single time. Germline lookup yields CDR1 SGHNT and CDR2 YYREEE (reference sequence). V was trimmed by 2 bases and J by 0 bases, leaving 8 bases between them. The length of the CDR3 is 14 residues. Turning to this clone: Its antigen is still unknown.

The V and J genes are TRBV5-4 and TRBJ1-1; the D is unclear. The TCR was taken from an adult in good health. The sample consisted of peripheral blood, taken on day 0 of AZD1222 vaccination. CDR3 residues: CASSFQVLNTEAFF. The DNA of the CDR3 is TGTGCCAGCAGCTTTCAGGTTCTGAACACTGAAGCTTTCTTT. Full variable domain (outside the CDR3, taken from reference TRBV5-4 and TRBJ1-1): ETGVTQSPTHLIKTRGQQVTLRCSSQSGHNTVSWYQQALGQGPQFIFQYYREEENGRGNFPPRFSGLQFPNYSSELNVNALELDDSALYLCASSFQVLNTEAFFGQGTRLTVV.